The 25 T cell receptor beta chains in this list originate from one sample, sequenced in a study of blood T cells in healthy people across ages. It was with a sample-barcoded 5' primer and a J-beta primer mix that a second PCR of roughly 7 to 12 cycles was run. TCRdb re-called the 5' RACE reads through MiXCR, storing one row per CDR3 protein. This table has about 1.5 million distinct CDR3 sequences, roughly 43% appearing once. Sequenced sample: blood. The receptors were sampled from a woman under 30 in good health.

Many counts were recorded for this clonotype. V gene TRBV2 combines with J gene TRBJ1-2, with TRBD1 matching 8 bases. The CDR3 contains 15 residues. The junction had 4 bases not matched to a gene; V was cut back by 2 bases and J by 2 bases. CDR1 and CDR2 (germline): SNHLY, FYNNEI. This chain's CDR3 is CASSERGTGNYGYTF. CDR3 DNA sequence: TGTGCCAGCAGTGAAAGGGGGACAGGCAACTATGGCTACACCTTC.

The J gene is TRBJ1-4, the V gene TRBV7-8; D call uncertain. Germline V gene data show CDR1 as SGHVS and CDR2 as FQNEAQ. This CDR3 spans 13 amino acids. Trimming stripped 7 bases from V and 5 bases from J, with 11 bases between. The CDR3 coding sequence is TGTGCCAGCAACCGGGCCTCAAATGAAAAACTGTTTTTT. Its protein product is CASNRASNEKLFF.

This clonotype was found many times. The chain joins TRBV12-3 or TRBV12-4 to TRBJ1-5; TRBD1 agrees at 9 bases. The CDR3 is 13 residues long. Trimming cost V 6 bases and J 5 bases; bases outside gene matches: 2. CDR3 nucleotides: TGTGCCAGCAGGAGGACAGGGGATCAGCCCCAGCATTTT. As protein: CASRRTGDQPQHF.

The chain recombines TRBV20-1 with TRBJ1-1; D not certain. V dropped 6 bases and J dropped 12 bases, with 20 bases sitting between them. Germline loops: CDR1 DFQATT, CDR2 SNEGSKA (reference sequence). The CDR3 length is 12 residues. CDR3: CSAPLDGEPPFF. Here the CDR3 DNA reads TGCAGTGCGCCGCTGGACGGAGAACCACCTTTCTTT.

This clonotype was seen a handful of times. V and J are TRBV12-3 or TRBV12-4 and TRBJ1-1, with TRBD1 as a possible D gene (6 bases). The CDR3 sequence is 15 residues long. Trimming removed 1 base at V and 5 bases at J, with 14 bases between. The CDR3 is CASSLGQGRLTEAFF. CDR3 sequence (DNA): TGTGCCAGCAGTTTAGGGCAGGGGAGGTTGACTGAAGCTTTCTTT.

This clonotype was seen more than once but under ten times. This chain connects TRBV20-1 to TRBJ2-7; TRBD2 agrees at 12 bases. The CDR3 extends over 14 amino acids. Germline V gene lookup returns CDR1 DFQATT and CDR2 SNEGSKA (reference sequence). V was clipped by 6 bases and J by 3 bases; unmatched bases: 6. As DNA, the CDR3 is TGCAGTGCAGGATCTAGCGGGAGGGGCTACGAGCAGTACTTC. Translated, it gives CSAGSSGRGYEQYF.

V gene TRBV11-3 combines with J gene TRBJ2-1, with TRBD2 as a possible D gene (6 bases). CDR3 length: 15 amino acids. The V gene's germline CDR1 is SGHNT and CDR2 YENEEA. The germline V and J ends were trimmed by 5 bases and 0 bases, with 11 bases remaining between them. The CDR3 DNA reads TGTGCCAGCAGCCAACGACTAGGCTCCTACAATGAGCAGTTCTTC. Translated: CASSQRLGSYNEQFF. The variable domain in full, with the rest retrieved from reference TRBV11-3 and TRBJ2-1, is EAGVVQSPRYKIIEKKQPVAFWCNPISGHNTLYWYLQNLGQGPELLIRYENEEAVDDSQLPKDRFSAERLKGVDSTLKIQPAELGDSAVYLCASSQRLGSYNEQFFGPGTRLTVL.

This clonotype was counted only a few times. The chain combines TRBV12-3 or TRBV12-4 with TRBJ1-5; D is uncertain. This CDR3 region has 14 residues. V was cut by 1 base and J by 7 bases, with 11 bases left in between. The CDR3 sequence: CASSLVAGKQPQHF. The CDR3 DNA reads as TGTGCCAGCAGTTTAGTCGCAGGAAAGCAGCCCCAGCATTTT.

This CDR3 is CSASNAYSYNEQYF. The DNA of the CDR3 is TGCAGTGCTAGCAACGCATACTCCTACAATGAGCAGTACTTC. The rearrangement uses TRBV20-1 and TRBJ2-1; no clear D. The DNA end favors TRBJ2-7, so the J call may be wrong. Germline V gene sequence: CDR1 DFQATT, CDR2 SNEGSKA (reference sequence). This CDR3 comprises 14 residues.

This chain joins TRBV27 and TRBJ2-7, with 11 bases matching TRBD2. V lost 5 bases and J lost 0; bases outside the gene matches: 6. The germline V gene encodes CDR1 MNHEY and CDR2 SMNVEV (reference sequence). The CDR3 runs to 16 residues. In DNA, the CDR3 is TGTGCCAGCAGTGCAATTCTAGCGGGAGGCTCCTACGAGCAGTACTTC. Its protein is CASSAILAGGSYEQYF.

This clonotype appeared a few times. The rearrangement uses TRBV10-2 and TRBJ2-3, with TRBD1 as a possible D gene (6 bases). V was shortened by 6 bases and J by 2 bases, with 18 bases between the two germline ends. This CDR3 comprises 16 residues. Germline CDR1 is WSHSY and CDR2 is SAAADI. The CDR3 bases are TGCGCCAGCAGCGCTTTAGGGGGATTAAACACAGATACGCAGTATTTT. Residues: CASSALGGLNTDTQYF.

The chain couples TRBV4-2 to TRBJ2-1; perhaps D is TRBD1 or TRBD2 (5 bases each). Germline loops: CDR1 LGHNA, CDR2 YNFKEQ. This CDR3 is 16 amino acids long. Between the trimmed V and J ends, which lost 0 bases and 8 bases, there was a span of 17 bases. CDR3: CASSQEDSGGRDEQFF. In DNA, the CDR3 is TGTGCCAGCAGCCAAGAAGACAGCGGTGGACGGGATGAGCAGTTCTTC.

This clonotype was counted ten times or more. The chain carries TRBV7-9 and TRBJ1-2; D is perhaps TRBD1 (5 bases). Germline CDR1 is SEHNR and CDR2 is FQNEAQ (reference sequence). This CDR3 is built from 13 residues. V was clipped by 5 bases and J by 0 bases, with 7 bases between them. CDR3 sequence: CASSQQANYGYTF. Written as DNA, the CDR3 is TGTGCCAGCAGCCAACAGGCTAACTATGGCTACACCTTC.

V is TRBV12-3 or TRBV12-4 and J is TRBJ2-3; TRBD2 might be the D (5 bases). V dropped 6 bases and J dropped 11 bases, with 12 bases sitting between them. The CDR3 covers 11 residues. CDR3 nucleotides: TGTGCCAGCAGACGGGGAGATGTGCAGTATTTT. It translates to CASRRGDVQYF.

The CDR3 is CAIGPGPLGRTNYGYTF. CDR3 sequence (DNA): TGTGCCATCGGCCCAGGGCCTCTGGGGCGGACTAACTATGGCTACACCTTC. J is TRBJ1-2 and V is TRBV10-3; D may be TRBD1 (5 bases). The length of the CDR3 is 17 residues. Germline V gene data show CDR1 as ENHRY and CDR2 as SYGVKD. V lost 8 bases and J 0 bases, leaving 22 bases between the germline ends.

Turning to this clonotype: One end of the junction is discordant with germline, which a read error may explain. The V call is TRBV7-2, the J call TRBJ1-5, with unresolved D. The CDR3 sequence is 15 residues long. CDR1 is SGHTA, CDR2 FQGNSA, per germline. The CDR3 loop is CVSSTGRELNQPQHF. The CDR3 DNA reads as TGTGTCAGCAGCACCGGACGGGAACTCAATCAGCCCCAGCATTTT.

The chain has TRBV4-3 and TRBJ2-3, with 8 nucleotides matching TRBD1. V lost 0 bases to trimming and J lost 4 bases; unmatched junction nucleotides: 6. The V gene's germline CDR1 is LGHNA and CDR2 YSLEER. The CDR3 contains 16 residues. CDR3 loop: CASSQDPGGSADTQYF. CDR3 in DNA: TGCGCCAGCAGCCAAGATCCAGGGGGCTCGGCAGATACGCAGTATTTT.

This clonotype has just a few counts. The rearrangement links TRBV6-2 or TRBV6-3 to TRBJ1-2; weak D call: TRBD1 (5 bases). CDR3 length: 13 amino acids. With 7 bases removed from V and 3 bases from J, the gap between germline ends came to 12 bases. CDR1 is MNHEY, CDR2 SVGEGT, per germline. CDR3 protein: CASIDRGDYGYTF. The CDR3 nucleotides read TGTGCCAGCATAGACAGAGGAGACTATGGCTACACCTTC.

J is TRBJ1-1 and V is TRBV7-2; 7 bases match TRBD1. V trimming: 0 bases; J trimming: 11 bases; junction bases outside the gene matches: 12. CDR1 and CDR2 from the germline V gene are SGHTA and FQGNSA. CDR3 size: 15 residues. CDR3 amino acids: CASSLAGTAPLGAFF. CDR3 nucleotides: TGTGCCAGCAGCTTAGCCGGGACAGCACCGTTGGGGGCTTTCTTT.

The chain employs TRBV28 and TRBJ2-1, with 7 bases that match TRBD1. Germline V gene sequence: CDR1 MDHEN, CDR2 SYDVKM. The trim removed 5 bases at V and 0 bases at J, leaving 7 bases unmatched. The CDR3 spans 16 residues. The CDR3 sequence is CASSPTRGSSYNEQFF. The CDR3 DNA reads as TGTGCCAGCAGTCCTACCAGGGGGAGCTCCTACAATGAGCAGTTCTTC.

The chain has TRBV4-1 and TRBJ2-7; 10 nucleotides line up with TRBD2. Germline V gives CDR1 MGHRA, CDR2 YSYEKL. The CDR3 loop spans 18 amino acids. V was pared by 1 base and J by 2 bases, with 11 bases of the junction left unmatched. CDR3 protein: CASSQVRSSGGQAYEQYF. In nucleotides, the CDR3 is TGCGCCAGCAGCCAAGTAAGGTCTAGCGGGGGCCAAGCCTACGAGCAGTACTTC.

This chain joins TRBV20-1 and TRBJ2-2; 8 bases agree with TRBD2. This CDR3 contains 14 residues. V lost 6 bases, J lost 7 bases, and 10 bases stayed unmatched. Germline V gene data show CDR1 as DFQATT and CDR2 as SNEGSKA (reference sequence). The CDR3 sequence is CSAKLAAPLGELFF. As DNA, the CDR3 is TGCAGTGCAAAACTAGCGGCACCCCTCGGGGAGCTGTTTTTT.

V gene TRBV7-9 combines with J gene TRBJ1-2; possibly TRBD1 for D (5 bases). There are 15 residues in the CDR3. V was cut by 2 bases and J by 6 bases, with 16 bases left in between. Germline CDR1 reads SEHNR; CDR2 reads FQNEAQ (reference sequence). CDR3 sequence: CASSLIRGEKNGYTF. Written as DNA, the CDR3 is TGTGCCAGCAGCTTAATAAGGGGCGAGAAAAATGGCTACACCTTC.

This clonotype has a handful of counts. This rearrangement joins TRBV2 to TRBJ2-7; the D gene is possibly TRBD1 (7 bases). This CDR3 is 12 amino acids long. Trimming left V 6 bases short and J 6 bases short, with 12 bases between. Germline CDR1 SNHLY, CDR2 FYNNEI. CDR3 residues: CASRAGGGEQYF. The CDR3 region has the DNA TGTGCCAGCAGGGCAGGGGGAGGCGAGCAGTACTTC.

Worth noting for this clonotype: Because the CDR3 is missing its conserved closing phenylalanine or tryptophan, this is likely a read error. This sequence joins TRBV29-1 and TRBJ2-1; 7 bases are a match to TRBD2. V shed 5 bases and J 2 bases; nucleotides not matched to a gene: 6. Germline CDR1 is SQVTM and CDR2 is ANQGSEA. There are 14 residues in the CDR3. The CDR3 DNA reads as TGCAGCGTTACATCTAGCGGACCCTACAATGAGCAGTTCTTA. Translating gives CSVTSSGPYNEQFL.